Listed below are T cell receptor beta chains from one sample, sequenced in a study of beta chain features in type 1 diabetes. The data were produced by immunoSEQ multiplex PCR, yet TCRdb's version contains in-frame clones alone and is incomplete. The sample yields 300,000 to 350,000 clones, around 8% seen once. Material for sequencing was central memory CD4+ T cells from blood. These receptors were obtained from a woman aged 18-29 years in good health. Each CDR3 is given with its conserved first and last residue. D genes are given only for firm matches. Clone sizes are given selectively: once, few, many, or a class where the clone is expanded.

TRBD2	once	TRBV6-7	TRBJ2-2	CASRLSQSSGNTGELFF	TGTGCCAGCAGACTTTCCCAGTCTAGCGGTAACACCGGGGAGCTGTTTTTT
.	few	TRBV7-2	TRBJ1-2	CASSLDANYGYTF	TGTGCCAGCAGCTTAGATGCTAACTATGGCTACACCTTC
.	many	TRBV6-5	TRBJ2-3	CASSGDDHGQDTQYF	TGTGCCAGCAGTGGGGACGACCACGGCCAAGATACGCAGTATTTT
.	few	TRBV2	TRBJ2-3	CASSVVLSTDTQYF	TGTGCCAGCAGTGTGGTCCTAAGCACAGATACGCAGTATTTT
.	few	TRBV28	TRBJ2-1	CASSLSSSGFYNEQFF	TGTGCCAGCAGTTTAAGTAGTAGCGGATTTTACAATGAGCAGTTCTTC
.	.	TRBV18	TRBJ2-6	CASSPPGAGANVLTF	TGTGCCAGCTCACCACCAGGGGCTGGGGCCAACGTCCTGACTTTC
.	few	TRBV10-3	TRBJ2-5	CAINRDIQETQYF	TGTGCCATCAATCGGGACATTCAAGAGACCCAGTACTTC
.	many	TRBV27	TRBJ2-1	CASSSLAGKNEQFF	TGTGCCAGCAGTTCACTGGCGGGAAAGAATGAGCAGTTCTTC
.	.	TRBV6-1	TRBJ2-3	CASSEHQGRGRDTQYF	TGTGCCAGCAGTGAACACCAGGGGAGGGGGAGAGATACGCAGTATTTT
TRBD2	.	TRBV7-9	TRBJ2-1	CASSISGNSNEQFF	TGTGCCAGCAGCATTAGCGGGAATTCGAATGAGCAGTTCTTC
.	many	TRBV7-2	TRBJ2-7	CASSSPTGYEQYF	TGTGCCAGCAGCTCCCCGACAGGCTACGAGCAGTACTTC
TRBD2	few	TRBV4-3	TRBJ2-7	CASSQGTSGIYEQYF	TGCGCCAGCAGCCAGGGGACTAGCGGTATCTACGAGCAGTACTTC
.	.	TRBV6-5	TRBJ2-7	CASSYSVTRGGEYF	TGTGCCAGCAGTTACTCGGTCACGCGAGGTGGGGAGTACTTC
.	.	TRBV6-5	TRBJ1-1	CASSETGTEAFF	TGTGCCAGCAGTGAGACAGGCACTGAAGCTTTCTTT
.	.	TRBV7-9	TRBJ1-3	CASSLDGTGNTIYF	TGTGCCAGCAGCCTAGACGGGACAGGAAACACCATATATTTT
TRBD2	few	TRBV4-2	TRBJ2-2	CASSYLSGRAVLFF	TGTGCCAGCAGCTACCTTAGCGGGAGGGCCGTGCTGTTTTTT
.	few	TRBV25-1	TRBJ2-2	CASSQAGYTGELFF	TGTGCCAGCAGTCAGGCAGGGTACACCGGGGAGCTGTTTTTT
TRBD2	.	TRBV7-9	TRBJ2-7	CASSPTWGLGYEQYF	TGTGCCAGCAGCCCCACCTGGGGACTAGGCTACGAGCAGTACTTC
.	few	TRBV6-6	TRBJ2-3	CASSYSRHPSTDTQYF	TGTGCCAGCAGTTACTCACGACACCCTAGCACAGATACGCAGTATTTT
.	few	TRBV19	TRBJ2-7	CASSTQPDSYEQYF	TGTGCCAGTAGTACCCAACCGGACAGCTACGAGCAGTACTTC
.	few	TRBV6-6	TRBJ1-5	CASRYTQDGNQPQHF	TGTGCCAGCAGATACACCCAGGACGGCAATCAGCCCCAGCATTTT
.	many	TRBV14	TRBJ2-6	CASKFGVGANVLTF	TGTGCCAGCAAATTTGGAGTGGGGGCCAACGTCCTGACTTTC
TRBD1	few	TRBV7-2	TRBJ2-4	CASSSDRGFPLAKNIQYF	TGTGCCAGCAGCTCGGACAGGGGGTTCCCTCTAGCCAAAAACATTCAGTACTTC
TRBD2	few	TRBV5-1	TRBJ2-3	CASHPRASGRNAGTDTQYF	TGCGCCAGCCACCCGAGGGCTAGCGGGAGGAATGCGGGCACAGATACGCAGTATTTT
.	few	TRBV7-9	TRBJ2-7	CASSFSGLSSYEQYF	TGTGCCAGCAGCTTTTCGGGACTCAGCTCCTACGAGCAGTACTTC
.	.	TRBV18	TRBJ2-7	CASSPNSYEQYF	TGTGCCAGCTCTCCGAACTCCTACGAGCAGTACTTC
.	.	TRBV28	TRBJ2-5	CASSLWTSSVETQYF	TGTGCCAGCAGTTTATGGACTAGTTCAGTAGAGACCCAGTACTTC
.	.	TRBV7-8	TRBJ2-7	CASSLSSASVEQYF	TGTGCCAGCAGCTTGTCTAGCGCATCTGTCGAGCAGTACTTC
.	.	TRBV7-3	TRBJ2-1	CASSLLGLASYNEQFF	TGTGCCAGCAGCTTACTGGGACTCGCCTCCTACAATGAGCAGTTCTTC
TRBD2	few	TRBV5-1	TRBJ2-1	CASSLGSSGSGANEQFF	TGCGCCAGCAGCTTGGGATCGAGCGGGAGTGGTGCGAATGAGCAGTTCTTC
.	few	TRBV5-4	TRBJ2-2	CASSLDGMTGELFF	TGTGCCAGCAGCCTGGACGGCATGACCGGGGAGCTGTTTTTT
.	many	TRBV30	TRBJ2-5	CAWIGVYRYRYF	TGTGCCTGGATAGGAGTGTATAGGTACCGGTACTTC
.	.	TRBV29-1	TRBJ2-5	CSVADPPPYRGGETQYF	TGCAGCGTTGCCGACCCACCCCCCTATAGGGGAGGAGAGACCCAGTACTTC
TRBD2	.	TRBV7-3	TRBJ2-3	CASSLRAGLQSDTQYF	TGTGCCAGCAGCCTAAGAGCGGGGCTACAGTCTGATACGCAGTATTTT
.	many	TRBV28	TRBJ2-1	CATRAWANEQFF	TGTGCCACCAGGGCGTGGGCCAATGAGCAGTTCTTC
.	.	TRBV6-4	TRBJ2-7	CASSDRAFSTGCDEQYF	TGTGCCAGCAGTGATCGCGCATTTAGTACAGGGTGTGACGAGCAGTACTTC
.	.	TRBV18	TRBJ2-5	CASSPHVKETQYF	TGTGCCAGCTCACCGCACGTTAAAGAGACCCAGTACTTC
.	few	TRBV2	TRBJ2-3	CASSGGQLTDTQYF	TGTGCCAGCAGTGGGGGGCAGCTTACAGATACGCAGTATTTT
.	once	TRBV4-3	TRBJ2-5	CASSQAGEETQYF	TGCGCCAGCAGCCAAGCAGGGGAAGAGACCCAGTACTTC
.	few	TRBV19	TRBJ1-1	CASTPQRPGNTEAFF	TGTGCCAGTACCCCACAGAGGCCTGGGAACACTGAAGCTTTCTTT
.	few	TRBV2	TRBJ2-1	CASSVAGKAYNEQFF	TGTGCCAGCAGTGTTGCGGGAAAAGCCTACAATGAGCAGTTCTTC
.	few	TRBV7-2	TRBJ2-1	CASSLSWLASYNEQFF	TGTGCCAGCAGCTTATCCTGGCTAGCGTCCTACAATGAGCAGTTCTTC
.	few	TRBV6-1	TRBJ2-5	CASRRQAQETQYF	TGTGCCAGCAGGAGACAGGCCCAAGAGACCCAGTACTTC
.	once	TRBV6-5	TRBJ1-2	CASSYIPASGGYTF	TGTGCCAGCAGTTACATCCCGGCCTCGGGTGGCTACACCTTC
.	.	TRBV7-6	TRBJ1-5	CASSPGTGGVRNQPQHF	TGTGCCAGCAGCCCAGGCACTGGAGGGGTCCGTAATCAGCCCCAGCATTTT